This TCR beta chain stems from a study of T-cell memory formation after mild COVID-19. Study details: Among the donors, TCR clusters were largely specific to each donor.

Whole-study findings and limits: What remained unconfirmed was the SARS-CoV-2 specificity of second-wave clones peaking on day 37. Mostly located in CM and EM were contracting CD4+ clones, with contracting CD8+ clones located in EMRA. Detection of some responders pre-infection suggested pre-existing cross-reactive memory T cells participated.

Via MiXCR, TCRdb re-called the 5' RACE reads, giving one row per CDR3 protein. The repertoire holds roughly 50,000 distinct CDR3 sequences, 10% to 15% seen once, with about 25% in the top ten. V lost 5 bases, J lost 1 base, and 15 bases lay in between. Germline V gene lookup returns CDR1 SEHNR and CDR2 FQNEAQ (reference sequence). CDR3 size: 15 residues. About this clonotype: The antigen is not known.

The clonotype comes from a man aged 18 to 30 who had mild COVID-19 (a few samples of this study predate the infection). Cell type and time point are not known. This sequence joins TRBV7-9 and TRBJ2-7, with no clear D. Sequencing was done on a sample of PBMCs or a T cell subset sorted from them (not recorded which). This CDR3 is CASSQSVGASYEQYF. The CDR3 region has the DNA TGTGCCAGCAGCCAAAGTGTGGGCGCATCCTACGAGCAGTACTTC.